The rows below give T cell receptor beta chains drawn from one sample of a study of blood T cell repertoires in COVID-19. TCRdb keeps only in-frame clones here, not all; method: immunoSEQ multiplex PCR. This repertoire shows approximately 210,000 clones, 80% to 85% found once; its top ten account for approximately 9%. Sequenced input: PBMCs or T cells enriched from blood (not recorded which). The receptors were gathered from a woman between 50 and 59 years old with acute COVID-19. Each CDR3 is given with its conserved first and last residue. Each record gives: D gene, V gene, clone size, J gene, CDR3 protein, CDR3 DNA. D genes are given only for firm matches. Where a row states a size, it is once, few, many or the class of an expanded clone; other rows omit it.

d_gene: -; v_gene: TRBV19; abundance: -; j_gene: TRBJ1-6; CDR3aa: CASSSPWEGYSYNSPLHF; CDR3nt: TGTGCCAGTAGTTCTCCATGGGAGGGTTACTCCTATAATTCACCCCTCCACTTT
d_gene: TRBD1; v_gene: TRBV12-3/TRBV12-4; abundance: -; j_gene: TRBJ2-7; CDR3aa: CASTRDRDEQYF; CDR3nt: TGTGCCAGCACTCGGGACAGGGACGAGCAGTACTTC
d_gene: -; v_gene: TRBV28; abundance: -; j_gene: TRBJ1-6; CDR3aa: CASSLRGGGNSPLHF; CDR3nt: TGTGCCAGCAGTTTACGGGGCGGGGGTAATTCACCCCTCCACTTT
d_gene: -; v_gene: TRBV6-4; abundance: few; j_gene: TRBJ2-6; CDR3aa: CASSEIVGSGANVLTF; CDR3nt: TGTGCCAGCAGTGAAATAGTCGGCTCTGGGGCCAACGTCCTGACTTTC
d_gene: -; v_gene: TRBV15; abundance: -; j_gene: TRBJ1-1; CDR3aa: CAAKKGMNTEAFF; CDR3nt: TGTGCCGCTAAAAAGGGGATGAACACTGAAGCTTTCTTT
d_gene: TRBD1; v_gene: TRBV23-1; abundance: -; j_gene: TRBJ1-2; CDR3aa: CASSQPGTELNYGYTF; CDR3nt: TGCGCCAGCAGTCAACCCGGGACAGAGTTAAACTATGGCTACACCTTC
d_gene: -; v_gene: TRBV6-5; abundance: -; j_gene: TRBJ1-5; CDR3aa: CASSQTRYSNQPQHF; CDR3nt: TGTGCCAGCAGTCAGACGAGGTATAGCAATCAGCCCCAGCATTTT
d_gene: -; v_gene: TRBV6-2/TRBV6-3; abundance: -; j_gene: TRBJ1-2; CDR3aa: CASSYDTNYGYTF; CDR3nt: TGTGCCAGCAGTTATGACACCAACTATGGCTACACCTTC
d_gene: -; v_gene: TRBV4-1; abundance: -; j_gene: TRBJ1-5; CDR3aa: CASSQGVGDSQPQHF; CDR3nt: TGCGCCAGCAGCCAAGGAGTAGGGGATTCGCAGCCCCAGCATTTT
d_gene: -; v_gene: TRBV4-3; abundance: -; j_gene: TRBJ2-7; CDR3aa: CASSNRLFYEQYF; CDR3nt: TGCGCCAGCAGCAACAGGCTTTTCTACGAGCAGTACTTC
d_gene: TRBD1; v_gene: TRBV7-9; abundance: -; j_gene: TRBJ2-5; CDR3aa: CASSFGTGTPQETQYF; CDR3nt: TGTGCCAGCAGCTTTGGGACAGGGACACCCCAAGAGACCCAGTACTTC
d_gene: TRBD1; v_gene: TRBV19; abundance: few; j_gene: TRBJ2-1; CDR3aa: CASSGPGQGYNEQFF; CDR3nt: TGTGCCAGTAGTGGCCCGGGACAGGGGTACAATGAGCAGTTCTTC
d_gene: TRBD1; v_gene: TRBV19; abundance: many; j_gene: TRBJ1-2; CDR3aa: CASSRGDRGVSNYGYTF; CDR3nt: TGTGCCAGTAGTAGAGGCGACAGGGGGGTCTCAAACTATGGCTACACCTTC
d_gene: -; v_gene: TRBV19; abundance: -; j_gene: TRBJ2-2; CDR3aa: CASSIAGDGELFF; CDR3nt: TGTGCCAGTAGTATAGCGGGAGACGGGGAGCTGTTTTTT
d_gene: -; v_gene: TRBV15; abundance: -; j_gene: TRBJ1-4; CDR3aa: CATSSRGDLEKLFF; CDR3nt: TGTGCCACCAGCAGTCGGGGGGACCTTGAAAAACTGTTTTTT
d_gene: -; v_gene: TRBV4-3; abundance: few; j_gene: TRBJ1-1; CDR3aa: CASSQDSWNTEAFF; CDR3nt: TGCGCCAGCAGCCAAGATTCCTGGAACACTGAAGCTTTCTTT
d_gene: TRBD1; v_gene: TRBV18; abundance: few; j_gene: TRBJ1-1; CDR3aa: CASSRDRKNTEAFF; CDR3nt: TGTGCCAGCTCCCGGGACAGGAAGAACACTGAAGCTTTCTTT
d_gene: TRBD1; v_gene: TRBV25-1; abundance: -; j_gene: TRBJ1-3; CDR3aa: CATGTVLDTIYF; CDR3nt: TGTGCCACCGGGACAGTCTTGGACACCATATATTTT
d_gene: -; v_gene: TRBV2; abundance: -; j_gene: TRBJ2-7; CDR3aa: CASSSNLQGSEQYF; CDR3nt: TGTGCCAGCAGTTCTAATTTACAGGGAAGCGAGCAGTACTTC
d_gene: TRBD1; v_gene: TRBV19; abundance: -; j_gene: TRBJ1-2; CDR3aa: CASSLRSGEQGTSGYTF; CDR3nt: TGTGCCAGTAGTTTGAGGAGTGGGGAACAGGGGACGTCTGGCTACACCTTC
d_gene: TRBD2; v_gene: TRBV5-1; abundance: -; j_gene: TRBJ2-5; CDR3aa: CASSLILAVGETQYF; CDR3nt: TGCGCCAGCAGCCTTATTCTAGCGGTCGGAGAGACCCAGTACTTC
d_gene: TRBD1; v_gene: TRBV19; abundance: -; j_gene: TRBJ2-7; CDR3aa: CASTETTGLSYEQYF; CDR3nt: TGTGCCAGTACCGAGACGACAGGGCTCTCCTACGAGCAGTACTTC
d_gene: TRBD2; v_gene: TRBV5-5; abundance: few; j_gene: TRBJ2-1; CDR3aa: CASSSIRLAWSYNEQFF; CDR3nt: TGTGCCAGCAGCTCGATAAGACTAGCTTGGTCCTACAATGAGCAGTTCTTC
d_gene: TRBD1; v_gene: TRBV24-1; abundance: -; j_gene: TRBJ2-5; CDR3aa: CATRRTGEETQYF; CDR3nt: TGTGCCACCCGCAGGACAGGGGAAGAGACCCAGTACTTC
d_gene: -; v_gene: TRBV11-2; abundance: -; j_gene: TRBJ2-7; CDR3aa: CASRSTGLRSNEQYF; CDR3nt: TGTGCCAGCAGGTCAACAGGGCTAAGATCGAACGAGCAGTACTTC
d_gene: TRBD1; v_gene: TRBV7-2; abundance: -; j_gene: TRBJ2-2; CDR3aa: CASSLWDRANGELFF; CDR3nt: TGTGCCAGCAGCTTATGGGACAGGGCCAACGGGGAGCTGTTTTTT
d_gene: TRBD1; v_gene: TRBV6-1; abundance: few; j_gene: TRBJ1-1; CDR3aa: CASSEQTGLMNTEAFF; CDR3nt: TGTGCCAGCAGTGAACAGACAGGGCTCATGAACACTGAAGCTTTCTTT
d_gene: TRBD2; v_gene: TRBV5-1; abundance: -; j_gene: TRBJ2-3; CDR3aa: CASSPGLALRTDTQYF; CDR3nt: TGCGCCAGCAGCCCTGGACTAGCCTTGAGGACAGATACGCAGTATTTT
d_gene: TRBD2; v_gene: TRBV2; abundance: -; j_gene: TRBJ2-5; CDR3aa: CASSPGTSGRETQYF; CDR3nt: TGTGCCAGCAGTCCTGGGACTAGCGGGAGGGAGACCCAGTACTTC
d_gene: -; v_gene: TRBV2; abundance: few; j_gene: TRBJ2-7; CDR3aa: CASSDWQGSYEQYF; CDR3nt: TGTGCCAGCAGTGACTGGCAGGGATCCTACGAGCAGTACTTC
d_gene: -; v_gene: TRBV6-5; abundance: -; j_gene: TRBJ1-1; CDR3aa: CASRNRAMNTEAFF; CDR3nt: TGTGCCAGCAGAAACAGGGCTATGAACACTGAAGCTTTCTTT
d_gene: -; v_gene: TRBV3-1/TRBV3-2; abundance: -; j_gene: TRBJ2-7; CDR3aa: CASSRFRASRLAVRYEQYF; CDR3nt: TGTGCCAGCAGCCGATTTCGGGCCAGCCGTTTAGCGGTGCGCTACGAGCAGTACTTC
d_gene: -; v_gene: TRBV7-2; abundance: -; j_gene: TRBJ1-2; CDR3aa: CASSFGQQANYGYTF; CDR3nt: TGTGCCAGCAGCTTCGGACAGCAAGCTAACTATGGCTACACCTTC
d_gene: -; v_gene: TRBV19; abundance: once; j_gene: TRBJ2-1; CDR3aa: CASSGSAYNEQFF; CDR3nt: TGTGCCAGTTCGGGTTCTGCCTACAATGAGCAGTTCTTC
d_gene: TRBD1; v_gene: TRBV18; abundance: -; j_gene: TRBJ2-2; CDR3aa: CASSPLGTAHNTGELFF; CDR3nt: TGTGCCAGCTCACCACTGGGGACAGCCCATAACACCGGGGAGCTGTTTTTT
d_gene: -; v_gene: TRBV14; abundance: -; j_gene: TRBJ2-1; CDR3aa: CASSRGMEQFF; CDR3nt: TGTGCCAGCAGCCGGGGCATGGAGCAGTTCTTC
d_gene: TRBD2; v_gene: TRBV7-3; abundance: -; j_gene: TRBJ2-1; CDR3aa: CASSPPGLAGGRGNEQFF; CDR3nt: TGTGCCAGCAGCCCCCCGGGACTAGCGGGAGGGCGGGGCAATGAGCAGTTCTTC
d_gene: -; v_gene: TRBV19; abundance: -; j_gene: TRBJ2-1; CDR3aa: CASSSRGVYNEQFF; CDR3nt: TGTGCCAGTAGTTCTCGCGGAGTTTACAATGAGCAGTTCTTC
d_gene: -; v_gene: TRBV6-2/TRBV6-3; abundance: few; j_gene: TRBJ1-1; CDR3aa: CASSYGQHLNTEAFF; CDR3nt: TGTGCCAGCAGTTACGGACAGCATTTGAACACTGAAGCTTTCTTT
d_gene: -; v_gene: TRBV4-3; abundance: few; j_gene: TRBJ2-2; CDR3aa: CASSHGLAGELFF; CDR3nt: TGCGCCAGCAGCCACGGTTTGGCCGGGGAGCTGTTTTTT
d_gene: -; v_gene: TRBV7-9; abundance: -; j_gene: TRBJ1-2; CDR3aa: CASRDQGWSGYTF; CDR3nt: TGTGCCAGCAGAGACCAGGGGTGGTCGGGCTACACCTTC
d_gene: -; v_gene: TRBV6-2/TRBV6-3; abundance: once; j_gene: TRBJ2-7; CDR3aa: CASSYAQSYEQYF; CDR3nt: TGTGCCAGCAGTTACGCCCAGTCCTACGAGCAGTACTTC
d_gene: TRBD2; v_gene: TRBV28; abundance: few; j_gene: TRBJ2-5; CDR3aa: CASSSLGEAGLSETQYF; CDR3nt: TGTGCCAGCAGCTCCCTGGGGGAAGCGGGACTCTCTGAGACCCAGTACTTC
d_gene: TRBD1; v_gene: TRBV18; abundance: -; j_gene: TRBJ1-3; CDR3aa: CASSPRTGANSGNTIYF; CDR3nt: TGTGCCAGCTCACCCCGGACAGGCGCCAACTCTGGAAACACCATATATTTT
d_gene: TRBD2; v_gene: TRBV3-1/TRBV3-2; abundance: -; j_gene: TRBJ2-3; CDR3aa: CASGLAGTDTQYF; CDR3nt: TGTGCCAGCGGACTAGCGGGCACAGATACGCAGTATTTT
d_gene: -; v_gene: TRBV3-1/TRBV3-2; abundance: -; j_gene: TRBJ2-3; CDR3aa: CASSQSPTGTDTQYF; CDR3nt: TGTGCCAGCAGCCAGTCCCCGACAGGCACAGATACGCAGTATTTT
d_gene: TRBD1; v_gene: TRBV5-1; abundance: -; j_gene: TRBJ2-6; CDR3aa: CASSWTGSRGANVLTF; CDR3nt: TGCGCCAGCAGCTGGACAGGGTCGAGAGGGGCCAACGTCCTGACTTTC
d_gene: TRBD2; v_gene: TRBV2; abundance: -; j_gene: TRBJ2-2; CDR3aa: CASSDPGGNVNGELFF; CDR3nt: TGTGCCAGCAGTGACCCGGGAGGGAACGTAAACGGGGAGCTGTTTTTT
d_gene: TRBD1; v_gene: TRBV11-1; abundance: -; j_gene: TRBJ2-1; CDR3aa: CASSPGQGAYNEQFF; CDR3nt: TGTGCCAGCAGCCCGGGACAGGGGGCCTACAATGAGCAGTTCTTC
d_gene: TRBD1; v_gene: TRBV28; abundance: -; j_gene: TRBJ1-4; CDR3aa: CASSSAGTGGEKLFF; CDR3nt: TGTGCCAGCAGTTCGGCCGGGACAGGGGGTGAAAAACTGTTTTTT
d_gene: -; v_gene: TRBV5-5; abundance: -; j_gene: TRBJ1-6; CDR3aa: CASSLEKGVYFSPLHF; CDR3nt: TGTGCCAGCAGCTTGGAAAAGGGAGTATACTTCTCACCCCTCCACTTT
d_gene: TRBD1; v_gene: TRBV28; abundance: -; j_gene: TRBJ1-1; CDR3aa: CASNQDRGNTEAFF; CDR3nt: TGTGCCAGCAACCAAGACAGGGGAAACACTGAAGCTTTCTTT
d_gene: TRBD1; v_gene: TRBV28; abundance: -; j_gene: TRBJ1-2; CDR3aa: CASSFPDRGRDGYTF; CDR3nt: TGTGCCAGCAGTTTTCCCGACAGGGGGCGAGACGGCTACACCTTC
d_gene: -; v_gene: TRBV5-4; abundance: -; j_gene: TRBJ1-6; CDR3aa: CASSLTRYNSPLHF; CDR3nt: TGTGCCAGCAGCTTGACGCGGTATAATTCACCCCTCCACTTT
d_gene: -; v_gene: TRBV6-5; abundance: -; j_gene: TRBJ2-7; CDR3aa: CASSYSSGRAPYEQYF; CDR3nt: TGTGCCAGCAGTTACTCGTCCGGCAGGGCACCCTACGAGCAGTACTTC